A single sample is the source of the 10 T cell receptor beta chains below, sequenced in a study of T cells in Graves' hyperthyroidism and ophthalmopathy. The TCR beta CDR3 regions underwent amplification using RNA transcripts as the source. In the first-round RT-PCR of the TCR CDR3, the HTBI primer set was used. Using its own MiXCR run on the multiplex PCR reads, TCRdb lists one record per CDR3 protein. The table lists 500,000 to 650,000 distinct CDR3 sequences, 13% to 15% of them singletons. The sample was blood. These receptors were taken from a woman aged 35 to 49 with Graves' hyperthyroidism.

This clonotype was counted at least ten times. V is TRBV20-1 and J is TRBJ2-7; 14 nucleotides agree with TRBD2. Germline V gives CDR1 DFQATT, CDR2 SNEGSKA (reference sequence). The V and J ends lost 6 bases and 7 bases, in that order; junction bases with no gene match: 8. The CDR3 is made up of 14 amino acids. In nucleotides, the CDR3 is TGCAGTGCCATGAGGACTAGCGGGAGGTTTGAGCAGTACTTC. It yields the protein CSAMRTSGRFEQYF.

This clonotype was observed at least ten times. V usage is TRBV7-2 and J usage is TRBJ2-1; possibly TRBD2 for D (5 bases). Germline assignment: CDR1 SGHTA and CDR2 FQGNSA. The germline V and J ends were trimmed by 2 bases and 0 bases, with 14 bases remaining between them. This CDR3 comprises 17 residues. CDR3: CASSLIAGGSSYNEQFF. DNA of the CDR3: TGTGCCAGCAGCTTAATCGCGGGCGGTAGCTCCTACAATGAGCAGTTCTTC. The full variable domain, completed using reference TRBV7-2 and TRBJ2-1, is GAGVSQSPSNKVTEKGKDVELRCDPISGHTALYWYRQSLGQGLEFLIYFQGNSAPDKSGLPSDRFSAERTGGSVSTLTIQRTQQEDSAVYLCASSLIAGGSSYNEQFFGPGTRLTVL.

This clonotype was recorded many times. The CDR3 here is CASSLWPASNSNQPQHF. The DNA of the CDR3 is TGTGCCAGCAGTTTATGGCCCGCCTCAAATAGCAATCAGCCCCAGCATTTT. The V gene is TRBV28, the J gene TRBJ1-5, with unresolved D. Trimming removed 0 bases at V and 0 bases at J, with 12 bases between. The CDR3 runs to 17 residues. Germline CDR1 is MDHEN and CDR2 is SYDVKM.

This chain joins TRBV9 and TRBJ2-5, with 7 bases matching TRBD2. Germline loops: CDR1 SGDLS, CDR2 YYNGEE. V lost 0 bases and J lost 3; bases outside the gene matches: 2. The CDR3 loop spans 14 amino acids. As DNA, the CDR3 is TGTGCCAGCAGCGTAGGGGGGGGAGAAGAGACCCAGTACTTC. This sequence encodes CASSVGGGEETQYF.

CDR3 sequence (DNA): TGTGCCAGCGGCTTAGGGACAGGGAAGTGGGAGACCCAGTACTTC. It translates to CASGLGTGKWETQYF. This chain uses TRBV12-3 or TRBV12-4 with TRBJ2-5; 9 bases fit TRBD1. The CDR3 sequence is 15 residues long. J gave up 5 bases and V 8 bases, and 12 bases lay outside the gene matches.

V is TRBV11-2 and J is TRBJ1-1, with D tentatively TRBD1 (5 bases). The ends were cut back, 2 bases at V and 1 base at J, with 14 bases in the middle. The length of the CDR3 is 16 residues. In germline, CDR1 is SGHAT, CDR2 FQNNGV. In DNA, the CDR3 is TGTGCCAGCAGCTTACTCAGGGACGTAAAGAACACTGAAGCTTTCTTT. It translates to CASSLLRDVKNTEAFF.

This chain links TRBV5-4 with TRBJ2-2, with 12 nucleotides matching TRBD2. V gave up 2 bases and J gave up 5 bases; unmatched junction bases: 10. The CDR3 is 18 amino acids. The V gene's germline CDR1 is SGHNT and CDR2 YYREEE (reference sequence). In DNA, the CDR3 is TGTGCCAGCAGCTTTTCAGGACTAGCGGGATTGCGGACCGGGGAGCTGTTTTTT. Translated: CASSFSGLAGLRTGELFF. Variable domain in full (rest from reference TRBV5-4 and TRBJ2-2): ETGVTQSPTHLIKTRGQQVTLRCSSQSGHNTVSWYQQALGQGPQFIFQYYREEENGRGNFPPRFSGLQFPNYSSELNVNALELDDSALYLCASSFSGLAGLRTGELFFGEGSRLTVL.

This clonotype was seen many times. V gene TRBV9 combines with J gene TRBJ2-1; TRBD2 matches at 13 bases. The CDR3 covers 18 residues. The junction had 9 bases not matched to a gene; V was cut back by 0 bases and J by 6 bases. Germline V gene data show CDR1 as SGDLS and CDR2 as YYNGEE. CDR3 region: CASSVELAGGPRGNEQFF. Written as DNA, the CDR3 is TGTGCCAGCAGCGTAGAACTAGCGGGAGGGCCACGGGGCAATGAGCAGTTCTTC.

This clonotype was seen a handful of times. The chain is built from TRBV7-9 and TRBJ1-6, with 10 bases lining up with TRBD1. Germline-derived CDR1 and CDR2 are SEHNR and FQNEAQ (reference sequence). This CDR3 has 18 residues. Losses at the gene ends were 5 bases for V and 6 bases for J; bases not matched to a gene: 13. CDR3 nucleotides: TGTGCCAGCAGCCGGACAGGGGGAAGGTTGATTGGTAATTCACCCCTCCACTTT. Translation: CASSRTGGRLIGNSPLHF. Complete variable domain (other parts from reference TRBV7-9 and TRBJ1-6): DTGVSQNPRHKITKRGQNVTFRCDPISEHNRLYWYRQTLGQGPEFLTYFQNEAQLEKSRLLSDRFSAERPKGSFSTLEIQRTEQGDSAMYLCASSRTGGRLIGNSPLHFGNGTRLTVT.

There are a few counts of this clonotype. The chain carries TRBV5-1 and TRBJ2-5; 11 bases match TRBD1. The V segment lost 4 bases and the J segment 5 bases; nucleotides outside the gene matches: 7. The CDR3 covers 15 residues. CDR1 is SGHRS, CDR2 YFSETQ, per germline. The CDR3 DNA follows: TGCGCCAGCAGCAAGGGACAGGGGGTGGCGGAGACCCAGTACTTC. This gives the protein CASSKGQGVAETQYF.